Listed below are T cell receptor beta chains from one sample, sequenced in a study of CD8 T cells in ankylosing spondylitis. One entry per CDR3 protein results from TCRdb running MiXCR on the 5' RACE reads. The data show around 480,000 distinct CDR3 sequences, 17% seen once. The sequenced sample consisted of blood, either unsorted or a sorted T cell fraction (not recorded which). The receptors come from a male donor with ankylosing spondylitis. The CDR3 runs from the conserved cysteine through the conserved F or W. D genes are given only for firm matches. A row's size may be missing; if present it is once, few, many or a size class.

size	V	J	D	CDR3	DNA
NA	TRBV2	TRBJ2-1	NA	CANFAGTSPTEQFF	TGTGCCAATTTCGCCGGGACTTCCCCCACTGAGCAGTTCTTC
few	TRBV28	TRBJ1-2	NA	CASSPTWTAVIGGYTF	TGTGCCAGCAGTCCGACTTGGACAGCCGTTATCGGTGGCTACACCTTC
NA	TRBV12-5	TRBJ2-6	NA	CASGLWSSGANILTF	TGTGCTAGTGGATTATGGAGCTCTGGGGCCAACATCCTGACTTTC
many	TRBV11-3	TRBJ2-3	TRBD2	CASSLGGLAGAGSTDTQYF	TGTGCCAGCAGCTTAGGGGGACTAGCGGGGGCCGGCAGCACAGATACGCAGTATTTT
NA	TRBV24-1	TRBJ2-1	NA	CATSIPPHSCTSYNEQFF	TGTGCCACCAGTATTCCACCCCATAGCTGTACGTCCTACAATGAGCAGTTCTTC
many	TRBV7-2	TRBJ2-5	NA	CASSLVARQRAMQETQYF	TGTGCCAGCAGCTTAGTCGCCCGCCAGCGGGCAATGCAAGAGACCCAGTACTTC
NA	TRBV24-1	TRBJ2-2	NA	CATSRAGTPTGELFF	TGTGCCACCAGCCGCGCCGGGACACCCACCGGGGAGCTGTTTTTT
few	TRBV25-1	TRBJ2-1	TRBD1	CASREDRGLFF	TGTGCCAGCAGAGAAGACAGGGGGTTGTTCTTC
few	TRBV27	TRBJ1-6	NA	CASSQRASGFSYNSPLHF	TGTGCCAGCAGCCAAAGAGCCTCAGGGTTTTCCTATAATTCACCCCTCCACTTT
NA	TRBV15	TRBJ1-4	NA	CATSRVGRVREKLFF	TGTGCCACCAGCAGAGTGGGGAGGGTTCGGGAAAAACTGTTTTTT
NA	TRBV7-2	TRBJ1-1	TRBD1	CASSFQTGGFEAFF	TGTGCCAGCAGCTTCCAGACAGGGGGGTTTGAAGCTTTCTTT
few	TRBV5-1	TRBJ1-2	NA	CASSFVGDSYGYTF	TGCGCCAGCAGCTTCGTTGGGGACTCTTATGGCTACACCTTC
many	TRBV6-1	TRBJ1-5	NA	CATDVNSNQPQHF	TGTGCCACGGACGTAAATAGCAATCAGCCCCAGCATTTT
NA	TRBV28	TRBJ1-4	NA	CASSPGGQDEKLFF	TGTGCCAGCAGTCCCGGAGGCCAGGACGAAAAACTGTTTTTT
NA	TRBV2	TRBJ1-4	NA	CASSWGSGEKLFF	TGTGCCAGCAGTTGGGGGTCGGGTGAAAAACTGTTTTTT
NA	TRBV18	TRBJ2-6	NA	CASSPQNTVSGANVLTF	TGTGCCAGCTCGCCACAAAATACAGTTTCTGGGGCCAACGTCCTGACTTTC
many	TRBV9	TRBJ2-2	NA	CASSVLVSGGLAGELFF	TGTGCCAGCAGCGTACTTGTCTCCGGGGGCCTGGCCGGGGAGCTGTTTTTT
NA	TRBV5-1	TRBJ1-2	NA	CASKDGDNYGYTF	TGCGCCAGCAAGGACGGGGATAACTATGGCTACACCTTC
few	TRBV28	TRBJ2-5	TRBD1	CASSSSGTGVKETQYF	TGTGCCAGCAGTTCCTCCGGGACAGGGGTGAAAGAGACCCAGTACTTC
few	TRBV6-2/TRBV6-3	TRBJ1-2	NA	CASSYIGFGYTF	TGTGCCAGCAGTTATATCGGATTTGGCTACACCTTC
NA	TRBV5-1	TRBJ1-1	NA	CASSLGGTNTEAFF	TGCGCCAGCAGCTTGGGCGGGACCAACACTGAAGCTTTCTTT
once	TRBV6-5	TRBJ1-4	NA	CASSYSAGNANEKLFF	TGTGCCAGCAGTTACTCGGCGGGCAACGCTAATGAAAAACTGTTTTTT
many	TRBV20-1	TRBJ1-4	NA	CSATGAANEKLFF	TGCAGTGCCACGGGAGCAGCTAATGAAAAACTGTTTTTT
NA	TRBV7-2	TRBJ2-2	TRBD2	CASSLTASGNTGELFF	TGTGCCAGCAGCTTAACCGCTAGCGGGAACACCGGGGAGCTGTTTTTT
few	TRBV5-1	TRBJ2-7	NA	CASSLGEASYEQYF	TGCGCCAGCAGCTTGGGAGAAGCCTCCTACGAGCAGTACTTC
NA	TRBV6-2/TRBV6-3	TRBJ2-5	NA	CASIWGETQYF	TGTGCCAGCATCTGGGGAGAGACCCAGTACTTC
NA	TRBV9	TRBJ1-3	NA	CASSETGGSGNTIYF	TGTGCCAGCAGCGAAACCGGAGGGTCTGGAAACACCATATATTTT
many	TRBV7-9	TRBJ2-2	TRBD1	CASRSGTDTNTGELFF	TGTGCCAGCAGGTCCGGGACAGATACAAACACCGGGGAGCTGTTTTTT
few	TRBV20-1	TRBJ2-3	NA	CSAPRSTDTQYF	TGCAGTGCTCCACGGAGCACAGATACGCAGTATTTT
NA	TRBV7-9	TRBJ2-3	TRBD2	CASSARLAEPTDTQYF	TGTGCCAGCAGCGCGAGACTAGCGGAACCCACAGATACGCAGTATTTT
many	TRBV12-3/TRBV12-4	TRBJ2-2	NA	CASSLNGITGELFF	TGTGCCAGCAGCCTAAACGGGATAACCGGGGAGCTGTTTTTT
few	TRBV6-1	TRBJ1-4	NA	CASSRRLKTNEKLFF	TGTGCCAGCAGTCGCCGGTTAAAGACTAATGAAAAACTGTTTTTT
NA	TRBV6-2/TRBV6-3	TRBJ2-7	NA	CASSRDTPAYEQYF	TGTGCCAGCAGCCGGGACACGCCCGCCTACGAGCAGTACTTC
many	TRBV5-1	TRBJ2-1	TRBD1	CASSLPDREVEQFF	TGCGCCAGCAGCTTGCCGGACAGGGAGGTTGAGCAGTTCTTC
NA	TRBV7-2	TRBJ1-1	NA	CASAIRHTEAFF	TGTGCCAGCGCGATCCGCCACACTGAAGCTTTCTTT
few	TRBV2	TRBJ2-3	TRBD1	CASSARQGLMGDTQYF	TGTGCCAGCAGCGCACGACAGGGTCTAATGGGCGATACGCAGTATTTT
few	TRBV5-1	TRBJ2-1	NA	CASSLAAGYRSYNEQFF	TGCGCCAGCAGCTTGGCCGCGGGGTATCGCTCCTACAATGAGCAGTTCTTC
few	TRBV20-1	TRBJ2-5	NA	CSARDRPPGRVFQETQYF	TGCAGTGCTAGAGATCGCCCCCCGGGACGCGTGTTCCAAGAGACCCAGTACTTC
NA	TRBV28	TRBJ1-5	TRBD1	CASRGRDSYNQPQHF	TGTGCCAGCAGGGGCCGGGACAGCTACAATCAGCCCCAGCATTTT
few	TRBV29-1	TRBJ2-7	NA	CSVDLNVGEQYF	TGCAGCGTTGACTTGAACGTGGGGGAGCAGTACTTC